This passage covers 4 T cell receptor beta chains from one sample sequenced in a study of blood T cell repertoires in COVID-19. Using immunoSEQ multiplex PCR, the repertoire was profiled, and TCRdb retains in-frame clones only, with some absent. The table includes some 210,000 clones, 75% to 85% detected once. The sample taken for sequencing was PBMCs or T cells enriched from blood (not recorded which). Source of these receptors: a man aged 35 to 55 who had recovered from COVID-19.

The CDR3 region is CASSGFGGTDTQYF. CDR3 sequence (DNA): TGTGCCAGCTCAGGGTTTGGAGGCACAGATACGCAGTATTTT. The V gene is TRBV2, the J gene TRBJ2-3; D is possibly TRBD1 (5 bases). Germline assignment: CDR1 SNHLY and CDR2 FYNNEI. V shed 8 bases and J shed 1 base, with 13 bases lying between them. CDR3 length equals 14 residues.

DNA for the CDR3: TGTGCCAGCAGCTTCGGGACAGAAGAGACCCAGTACTTC. It specifies CASSFGTEETQYF. V gene TRBV5-4 combines with J gene TRBJ2-5; TRBD1 matches 7 bases. The germline V gene encodes CDR1 SGHNT and CDR2 YYREEE (reference sequence). Unmatched junction bases numbered 1, after V lost 2 bases and J lost 3 bases. CDR3 length: 13 residues. The variable domain in full, completed from reference TRBV5-4 and TRBJ2-5, reads ETGVTQSPTHLIKTRGQQVTLRCSSQSGHNTVSWYQQALGQGPQFIFQYYREEENGRGNFPPRFSGLQFPNYSSELNVNALELDDSALYLCASSFGTEETQYFGPGTRLLVL.

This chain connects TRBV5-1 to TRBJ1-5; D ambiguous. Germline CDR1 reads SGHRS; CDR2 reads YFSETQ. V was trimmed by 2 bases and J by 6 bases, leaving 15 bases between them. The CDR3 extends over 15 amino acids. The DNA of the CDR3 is TGCGCCAGCAGCTTAGGAGGTGACCTGTCTCAGCCCCAGCATTTT. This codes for CASSLGGDLSQPQHF.

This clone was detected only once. Here the CDR3 DNA reads TGTGCCAGCAGCTTAGACGGTTCGCACCCGAACGGCTACACCTTC. Protein: CASSLDGSHPNGYTF. J is TRBJ1-2 and V is TRBV7-2; D not resolved. CDR3 size: 15 residues. Trimming cost V 1 base and J 8 bases, with 17 bases left between them. Germline V gene data show CDR1 as SGHTA and CDR2 as FQGNSA.